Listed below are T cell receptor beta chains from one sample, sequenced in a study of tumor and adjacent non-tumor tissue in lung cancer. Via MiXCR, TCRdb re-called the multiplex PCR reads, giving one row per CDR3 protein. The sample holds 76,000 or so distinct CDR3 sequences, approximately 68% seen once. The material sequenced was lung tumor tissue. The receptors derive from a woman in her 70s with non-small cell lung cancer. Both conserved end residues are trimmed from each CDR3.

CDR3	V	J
ASSQDRTPRTEELF	TRBV4-2	TRBJ2-2
AISGGGSTGTQY	TRBV10-3	TRBJ2-3
ARSPTALYTDTQY	TRBV18	TRBJ2-3
ASTRLAATGELF	TRBV19	TRBJ2-2
ASSFGTEAF	TRBV7-9	TRBJ1-1
ANSAGSSINIQY	TRBV6-5	TRBJ2-4
ASSPITEQYNEQF	TRBV14	TRBJ2-1
VSSHGTDPSTDTQY	TRBV7-9	TRBJ2-3
ASSQRASGSTYTQY	TRBV4-1	TRBJ2-3
FSSLRQQNIQY	TRBV12-3/TRBV12-4	TRBJ2-4
ASSGLASTSYNEQF	TRBV12-3/TRBV12-4	TRBJ2-1
PSSLGGPVLANTGELF	TRBV11-3	TRBJ2-2
ASIYRLGSLGTF	TRBV6-2/TRBV6-3	TRBJ1-1
ASSHPRTDTRY	TRBV4-1	TRBJ2-3
ASSQVLGAINYNSPLH	TRBV4-2	TRBJ1-6
SARDPGTSGSSSEQY	TRBV20-1	TRBJ2-7
ASSHLPSRVRVPEQY	TRBV4-1	TRBJ2-7
SVDPAWGTDTQY	TRBV29-1	TRBJ2-3
PSSDLGDTEAF	TRBV6-1	TRBJ1-1
ASSQWAPGTSGARVPNTDTQY	TRBV23-1	TRBJ2-3
ASRRTDRQY	TRBV12-3/TRBV12-4	TRBJ2-3
ASSQMTSGSDEQF	TRBV4-2	TRBJ2-1
SVEDSPYGYT	TRBV29-1	TRBJ1-2
ASSWLASPTDTHY	TRBV12-3/TRBV12-4	TRBJ2-3
ASGARGAGTYEQY	TRBV5-4	TRBJ2-7
ASSVRPSTEAF	TRBV10-1	TRBJ1-1
VSKRGTGGNLGNQRQH	TRBV6-5	TRBJ1-5
TSSWGDRGATEVF	TRBV12-3/TRBV12-4	TRBJ1-1
ASTESGDRETQY	TRBV7-9	TRBJ2-5
AGRLWYEQF	TRBV6-2/TRBV6-3	TRBJ2-1
SVEGLGFFGANVLT	TRBV29-1	TRBJ2-6
SVEPATNGKLF	TRBV29-1	TRBJ1-4
NVGRASGEETQY	TRBV29-1	TRBJ2-5